The 21 T cell receptor beta chains presented below share a single source sample, sequenced in a study of shared clonotypes between healthy human individuals. CD45RO-negative CD8 cells positively selected for CCR7 made up the naive population, which excluded terminally differentiated effector memory CD45RA+ cells. Sequencing was performed with immunoSEQ multiplex PCR; in TCRdb, only in-frame clones are kept and a portion is missing. This sample has over 2,000,000 clones, with just over 90% found just once. Material for sequencing was naive CD8+ T cells from PBMCs. The receptor source for this set is a young man in good health. Some clones in this sample may be carry-over from other donors' samples.

The chain has TRBV7-9 and TRBJ2-2; D remains unclear. Germline CDR1 reads SEHNR; CDR2 reads FQNEAQ (reference sequence). This CDR3 has 15 amino acids. V lost 5 bases, J lost 4 bases, and 14 bases lay in between. The CDR3 bases are TGTGCCAGCAGCCCCCCGAACCCGGGCACCGGGGAGCTGTTTTTT. This translates into CASSPPNPGTGELFF.

This chain links TRBV7-2 with TRBJ1-1; no reliable D call. Germline V gene lookup returns CDR1 SGHTA and CDR2 FQGNSA. There are 12 residues in the CDR3. The V end lost 3 bases, the J end lost 3 bases, and 5 bases lay between the germline ends. This CDR3 is CASSFRHTEAFF. CDR3 coding DNA: TGTGCCAGCAGCTTTCGCCACACTGAAGCTTTCTTT.

The V gene is TRBV9, the J gene TRBJ2-5; TRBD1 or TRBD2 may be the D gene (5 bases each). V lost 2 bases, J lost 2 bases, and 13 bases lay in between. This CDR3 spans 15 amino acids. Germline V gene data show CDR1 as SGDLS and CDR2 as YYNGEE. This chain's CDR3 is CASSVSRDGQETQYF. CDR3 coding DNA: TGTGCCAGCAGCGTGAGCCGGGACGGACAAGAGACCCAGTACTTC.

This sequence joins TRBV27 and TRBJ1-4; 8 bases match TRBD1. The CDR3 is 16 amino acids. Losses at the gene ends were 5 bases for V and 8 bases for J; bases not matched to a gene: 13. From germline, CDR1 is MNHEY and CDR2 SMNVEV (reference sequence). This CDR3 reads CASSLTTGTGEEKLFF. The CDR3 bases are TGTGCCAGCAGTCTAACTACCGGGACAGGAGAAGAAAAACTGTTTTTT.

CDR3 protein: CASSPRLAGTDTQYF. CDR3 DNA sequence: TGTGCCAGCAGTCCGAGACTAGCGGGCACAGATACGCAGTATTTT. The V and J genes are TRBV27 and TRBJ2-3; 9 nucleotides line up with TRBD2. V shed 5 bases, J shed 1 base, and the junction held 4 bases outside the gene matches. The CDR3 covers 15 residues. From germline, CDR1 is MNHEY and CDR2 SMNVEV (reference sequence).

The genes are TRBV13 and TRBJ2-7, with a possible D match to TRBD2 (6 bases). With 3 bases removed from V and 1 base from J, the gap between germline ends came to 10 bases. This CDR3 comprises 14 residues. From germline, CDR1 is PRHDT and CDR2 FYEKMQ (reference sequence). The CDR3 protein is CASSFHGTSYEQYF. DNA of the CDR3: TGTGCCAGCAGCTTCCACGGGACTTCCTACGAGCAGTACTTC. The whole variable domain, filled in from reference TRBV13 and TRBJ2-7, reads AAGVIQSPRHLIKEKRETATLKCYPIPRHDTVYWYQQGPGQDPQFLISFYEKMQSDKGSIPDRFSAQQFSDYHSELNMSSLELGDSALYFCASSFHGTSYEQYFGPGTRLTVT.

The chain employs TRBV5-1 and TRBJ2-5; the D gene is possibly TRBD1 (6 bases). CDR3 length: 14 amino acids. Deletions cut 4 bases from V and 1 base from J, with 11 bases between. The germline V gene has CDR1 SGHRS and CDR2 YFSETQ. The chain's CDR3 is CASSPDSTQETQYF. DNA for the CDR3: TGCGCCAGCAGCCCGGACAGCACCCAAGAGACCCAGTACTTC.

The gene calls are TRBV11-2 and TRBJ1-1; TRBD1 agrees at 9 bases. There are 15 residues in the CDR3. Germline CDR1 and CDR2: SGHAT and FQNNGV. Unmatched junction bases numbered 8, after V lost 4 bases and J lost 5 bases. The CDR3 here is CASSSGGQGGTEAFF. CDR3 DNA: TGTGCCAGCAGCTCCGGGGGACAGGGTGGAACTGAAGCTTTCTTT.

As DNA, the CDR3 is TGCGCCAGCAGCTTGGCCCGGGACAGGGGAGGATCCCAGTACTTC. Its translation: CASSLARDRGGSQYF. The chain has TRBV5-1 and TRBJ2-5; 10 nucleotides match TRBD1. Germline V gene lookup returns CDR1 SGHRS and CDR2 YFSETQ. The CDR3 is 15 residues long. J lost 9 bases, V lost 0 bases, and 8 bases had no gene match.

The rearrangement uses TRBV13 and TRBJ1-2; D not certain. Germline lookup yields CDR1 PRHDT and CDR2 FYEKMQ (reference sequence). Trimming removed 5 bases from V and 8 bases from J, with 15 bases in between. The CDR3 has 13 amino acids. As DNA, the CDR3 is TGTGCCAGCAGCCTAAGGGAAAGAGACGGCTACACCTTC. Translated: CASSLRERDGYTF.

The chain recombines TRBV4-1 with TRBJ1-5; 7 bases fit TRBD1. After removal of 4 bases from V and 3 bases from J, the junction contained 6 bases not matched to a gene. The germline V gene has CDR1 MGHRA and CDR2 YSYEKL. This CDR3 region has 15 residues. The CDR3 reads CASSPVGTDNQPQHF. As DNA, the CDR3 is TGCGCCAGCAGCCCAGTCGGGACAGACAATCAGCCCCAGCATTTT.

This clone was recorded only once. V is TRBV4-1 and J is TRBJ2-5, with D possibly matching TRBD1 (6 bases). Trimming left V 2 bases short and J 5 bases short, with 15 bases between. Per the germline V gene, CDR1 is MGHRA and CDR2 is YSYEKL. The CDR3 contains 15 residues. The CDR3 coding sequence is TGCGCCAGCAGCCAAAAATACGGGACAAGGGAGACCCAGTACTTC. It is translated as CASSQKYGTRETQYF.

The chain uses TRBV10-3 and TRBJ1-2, with D perhaps TRBD1 (6 bases). Trimming cost V 2 bases and J 4 bases, with 11 bases left between them. This CDR3 is 14 amino acids long. Germline V gene data show CDR1 as ENHRY and CDR2 as SYGVKD. The CDR3 region has the DNA TGTGCCATCAGTGAGACGGGGGCGCCCTATGGCTACACCTTC. Its protein product is CAISETGAPYGYTF.

The rearrangement joins TRBV27 to TRBJ1-5; the D gene is possibly TRBD1 (5 bases). The germline V gene encodes CDR1 MNHEY and CDR2 SMNVEV (reference sequence). The V end lost 0 bases, the J end lost 7 bases, and 16 bases lay between the germline ends. This CDR3 region has 16 residues. CDR3 in amino acids: CASSLSAADPGQPQHF. The CDR3 nucleotides read TGTGCCAGCAGTTTATCGGCAGCCGACCCAGGGCAGCCCCAGCATTTT.

V gene TRBV25-1 combines with J gene TRBJ2-7; D is perhaps TRBD2 (6 bases). The germline gives CDR1 MGHDK, CDR2 SYGVNS. CDR3 size: 15 residues. V was trimmed by 7 bases and J by 4 bases, leaving 20 bases between them. CDR3 in DNA: TGTGCCAGCACCCTTGGCCGGGACTCCTGGTACGAGCAGTACTTC. Its protein is CASTLGRDSWYEQYF.

The rearrangement links TRBV9 to TRBJ2-2, with 9 bases lining up with TRBD2. The germline gives CDR1 SGDLS, CDR2 YYNGEE. With V trimmed by 4 bases and J by 7 bases, 2 bases remained unmatched. The CDR3 is 13 amino acids. The CDR3 DNA sequence: TGTGCCAGCAGCCTTAGCGGGAGCGGGGAGCTGTTTTTT. Translation: CASSLSGSGELFF.

The chain couples TRBV2 to TRBJ2-7; a possible D gene is TRBD2 (6 bases). Per the germline V gene, CDR1 is SNHLY and CDR2 is FYNNEI. The CDR3 covers 13 residues. Between the trimmed V and J ends, which lost 10 bases and 5 bases, there was a span of 18 bases. The CDR3 DNA reads TGTGCCACCCAGGGAGGAGGAAGGCACGAGCAGTACTTC. The encoded protein is CATQGGGRHEQYF.

This chain links TRBV21-1 with TRBJ2-2; TRBD1, the table's D call, lacks a check against the DNA. TRBV21-1 is assigned pseudogene status. The CDR3 is 19 residues long. DNA for the CDR3: TGTGCCAGCAGCAAAGCGGTAACAGTCGGCCCCCCGAACACCGGGGAGCTGTTTTTT. The encoded protein is CASSKAVTVGPPNTGELFF.

A note on this clone: The sample holds other DNA sequences that translate to the same CDR3. The chain combines TRBV13 with TRBJ1-2; D uncertain. The CDR3 is 13 residues long. Germline assignment: CDR1 PRHDT and CDR2 FYEKMQ (reference sequence). The V and J ends lost 3 bases and 0 bases respectively, with 5 bases between them. DNA of the CDR3: TGTGCCAGCAGCTTCGGAGCTAACTATGGCTACACCTTC. Encoded protein: CASSFGANYGYTF. Complete variable domain (other parts from reference TRBV13 and TRBJ1-2): AAGVIQSPRHLIKEKRETATLKCYPIPRHDTVYWYQQGPGQDPQFLISFYEKMQSDKGSIPDRFSAQQFSDYHSELNMSSLELGDSALYFCASSFGANYGYTFGSGTRLTVV.

With respect to this clone: The identical CDR3 is also encoded by other nucleotide sequences in the sample. V is TRBV5-4 and J is TRBJ1-1, with D uncertain. The ends were cut back, 4 bases at V and 0 bases at J, with 7 bases in the middle. The CDR3 runs to 13 residues. The germline V gene has CDR1 SGHNT and CDR2 YYREEE (reference sequence). CDR3 sequence reads: CASSPGLNTEAFF. CDR3 DNA: TGTGCCAGCAGCCCCGGACTGAACACTGAAGCTTTCTTT.

The chain's CDR3 is CASSVVAGTGSVETQYF. The CDR3, as DNA: TGTGCCAGCAGCGTAGTCGCCGGGACAGGGTCAGTGGAGACCCAGTACTTC. The V and J genes are TRBV9 and TRBJ2-5; 9 bases line up with TRBD1. V dropped 0 bases and J dropped 5; count of bases not matched to a gene: 11. The germline CDR1 and CDR2 sequences are SGDLS and YYNGEE. This CDR3 is built from 17 residues.